The 16 T cell receptor beta chains presented below share a single source sample, sequenced in a study of blood T cell repertoires in COVID-19. Some clones are missing from TCRdb's copy, which holds only in-frame ones; the method was immunoSEQ multiplex PCR. The sample includes about 200,000 clones, about 86% seen only once; the top ten take around 4%. The sample taken for sequencing was PBMCs or T cells enriched from blood (not recorded which). The origin of the receptors is a middle-aged woman with acute COVID-19.

The gene calls are TRBV28 and TRBJ1-2; no clear D. The CDR3 loop spans 14 amino acids. Germline V gene data show CDR1 as MDHEN and CDR2 as SYDVKM. V shed 4 bases and J shed 0 bases, with 9 bases lying between them. The CDR3 loop reads CASSWEGANYGYTF. For the CDR3, the DNA is TGTGCCAGCAGTTGGGAGGGAGCTAACTATGGCTACACCTTC.

The chain has TRBV24-1 and TRBJ2-3; 8 nucleotides match TRBD1. V shed 4 bases, J shed 6 bases, and the junction held 17 bases outside the gene matches. Germline V gives CDR1 KGHDR, CDR2 SFDVKD. This CDR3 has 18 amino acids. For the CDR3, the DNA is TGTGCCACCAGTGACCCTCCCGGGCAGGGGGCCGGTTTTGATACGCAGTATTTT. Protein: CATSDPPGQGAGFDTQYF.

The chain carries TRBV6-5 and TRBJ1-6, with a tentative D call TRBD1 (5 bases). CDR3 length equals 13 residues. Trimming removed 2 bases at V and 9 bases at J, with 8 bases between. Germline assignment: CDR1 MNHEY and CDR2 SVGAGI. The CDR3 DNA is TGTGCCAGCAGTTACCAGGGCGCTTCACCCCTCCACTTT. Its translation: CASSYQGASPLHF.

V usage is TRBV25-1 and J usage is TRBJ2-2; a weak D match, TRBD2 (6 bases). CDR1 and CDR2 from the germline V gene are MGHDK and SYGVNS. The CDR3 consists of 16 residues. V lost 0 bases to trimming and J lost 5 bases, with 13 bases between them. The CDR3 region is CASSEYRGKETGELFF. CDR3 nucleotides: TGTGCCAGCAGTGAATATCGGGGGAAGGAAACCGGGGAGCTGTTTTTT.

The chain recombines TRBV23-1 with TRBJ2-7; 11 bases align to TRBD1. TRBV23-1 is marked as an open reading frame, function uncertain. J gave up 3 bases and V 9 bases, and 4 bases lay outside the gene matches. The CDR3 spans 13 residues. DNA of the CDR3: TGCGCCAGACGGACAGGGGGCATCTACGAGCAGTACTTC. It codes for CARRTGGIYEQYF.

The V call is TRBV7-7, the J call TRBJ2-6; 12 nucleotides match TRBD1. This CDR3 is built from 17 residues. CDR1 is SSHAT and CDR2 is FNYEAQ in the germline V gene (reference sequence). V shed 5 bases, J shed 1 base, and the junction held 3 bases outside the gene matches. The CDR3 reads CASSAGQGASGANVLTF. The DNA of the CDR3 is TGTGCCAGCAGCGCGGGACAGGGGGCATCTGGGGCCAACGTCCTGACTTTC.

The V and J genes are TRBV28 and TRBJ2-7, with 8 nucleotides matching TRBD1. Germline V gene lookup returns CDR1 MDHEN and CDR2 SYDVKM. This CDR3 is 16 amino acids long. With V trimmed by 6 bases and J by 1 base, 11 bases remained unmatched. The CDR3 nucleotides read TGTGCCAGCAGCACCCCCTTGACAGGGGCTTCCTACGAGCAGTACTTC. Translation: CASSTPLTGASYEQYF.

V gene TRBV25-1 combines with J gene TRBJ1-6; 7 bases are a match to TRBD1. CDR1 MGHDK and CDR2 SYGVNS come from the germline V gene. CDR3 length: 17 residues. Losses at the gene ends were 3 bases for V and 0 bases for J; bases not matched to a gene: 5. CDR3 in DNA: TGTGCCAGCAGTGATCACGACAGGGCCTCCTATAATTCACCCCTCCACTTT. Translating it yields CASSDHDRASYNSPLHF. Drawing the rest from reference TRBV25-1 and TRBJ1-6, the complete variable domain is EADIYQTPRYLVIGTGKKITLECSQTMGHDKMYWYQQDPGMELHLIHYSYGVNSTEKGDLSSESTVSRIRTEHFPLTLESARPSHTSQYLCASSDHDRASYNSPLHFGNGTRLTVT.

The J gene is TRBJ1-4, the V gene TRBV19, with 7 bases identical to TRBD1. CDR3 length: 14 residues. The junction had 4 bases not matched to a gene; V was cut back by 7 bases and J by 2 bases. Germline loops: CDR1 LNHDA, CDR2 SQIVND (reference sequence). The CDR3 is CASTLQGTNEKLFF. The CDR3 DNA is TGTGCCAGTACATTACAGGGGACTAATGAAAAACTGTTTTTT.

V usage is TRBV29-1 and J usage is TRBJ1-2; 8 bases match TRBD1. CDR1 SQVTM and CDR2 ANQGSEA come from the germline V gene. The CDR3 runs to 12 residues. V lost 4 bases to trimming and J lost 8 bases; unmatched junction nucleotides: 6. In nucleotides, the CDR3 is TGCAGCGTTGTGAGGACAGGGTACGGCTACACCTTC. Translating it yields CSVVRTGYGYTF.

This chain joins TRBV4-1 and TRBJ1-5; D gene ambiguous. Germline values: CDR1 MGHRA, CDR2 YSYEKL. V was trimmed by 4 bases and J by 3 bases, leaving 13 bases between them. The CDR3 is 15 amino acids. In nucleotides, the CDR3 is TGCGCCAGCAGCCTCCCCGGAGGCTTCAATCAGCCCCAGCATTTT. The encoded protein is CASSLPGGFNQPQHF.

The V gene is TRBV19, the J gene TRBJ2-5, with D tentatively TRBD1 (6 bases). The V gene's germline CDR1 is LNHDA and CDR2 SQIVND (reference sequence). This CDR3 comprises 12 residues. Trimming cost V 7 bases and J 2 bases, with 8 bases left between them. The CDR3 region is CASTDRQETQYF. The CDR3 nucleotides read TGTGCCAGTACGGACAGACAAGAGACCCAGTACTTC. The whole variable domain, filled in from reference TRBV19 and TRBJ2-5, reads DGGITQSPKYLFRKEGQNVTLSCEQNLNHDAMYWYRQDPGQGLRLIYYSQIVNDFQKGDIAEGYSVSREKKESFPLTVTSAQKNPTAFYLCASTDRQETQYFGPGTRLLVL.

This chain joins TRBV18 and TRBJ2-3; D gene unclear. This CDR3 is built from 13 residues. V was shortened by 2 bases and J by 1 base, with 4 bases between the two germline ends. The germline gives CDR1 KGHSH, CDR2 LQKENI. CDR3 residues: CASSPTGTDTQYF. Written as DNA, the CDR3 is TGTGCCAGCTCACCAACAGGCACAGATACGCAGTATTTT.

The chain carries TRBV29-1 and TRBJ1-2; the match to TRBD1 covers 9 bases. The length of the CDR3 is 13 residues. V lost 8 bases and J lost 8; bases outside the gene matches: 12. Looked up from germline, CDR1 is SQVTM and CDR2 is ANQGSEA. CDR3 in amino acids: CSSTTGTGNGYTF. The CDR3 coding sequence is TGCAGCTCGACGACCGGGACAGGGAACGGCTACACCTTC. The whole variable domain, remainder taken from reference TRBV29-1 and TRBJ1-2, is SAVISQKPSRDICQRGTSLTIQCQVDSQVTMMFWYRQQPGQSLTLIATANQGSEATYESGFVIDKFPISRPNLTFSTLTVSNMSPEDSSIYLCSSTTGTGNGYTFGSGTRLTVV.

This chain connects TRBV24-1 to TRBJ2-2; D ambiguous. The germline gives CDR1 KGHDR, CDR2 SFDVKD. This CDR3 region has 13 residues. V lost 5 bases, J lost 4 bases, and 7 bases lay in between. The CDR3 DNA follows: TGTGCCACCAGTGCACTGCCCACCGGGGAGCTGTTTTTT. Translated: CATSALPTGELFF.

The chain links TRBV10-1 to TRBJ1-1, with 9 bases that match TRBD1. The germline V gene has CDR1 WNHNN and CDR2 SYGVQD (reference sequence). The CDR3 runs 11 residues. The V gene end was trimmed by 4 bases and the J gene end by 10 bases; junction bases not matched to a gene: 1. CDR3 in amino acids: CASSAGQGAFF. The DNA of the CDR3 is TGCGCCAGCAGTGCGGGACAGGGAGCTTTCTTT.